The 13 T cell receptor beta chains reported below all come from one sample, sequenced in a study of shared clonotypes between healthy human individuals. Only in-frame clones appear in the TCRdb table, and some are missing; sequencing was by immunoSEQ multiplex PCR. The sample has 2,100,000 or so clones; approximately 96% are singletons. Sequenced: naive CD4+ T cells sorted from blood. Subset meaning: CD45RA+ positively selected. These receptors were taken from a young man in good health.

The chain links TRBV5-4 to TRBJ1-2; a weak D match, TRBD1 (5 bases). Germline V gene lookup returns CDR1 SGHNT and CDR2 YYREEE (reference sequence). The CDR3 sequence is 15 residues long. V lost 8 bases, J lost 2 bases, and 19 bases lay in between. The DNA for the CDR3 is TGTGCCAGTCTACCATGGGACGGAGGAAACTATGGCTACACCTTC. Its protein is CASLPWDGGNYGYTF.

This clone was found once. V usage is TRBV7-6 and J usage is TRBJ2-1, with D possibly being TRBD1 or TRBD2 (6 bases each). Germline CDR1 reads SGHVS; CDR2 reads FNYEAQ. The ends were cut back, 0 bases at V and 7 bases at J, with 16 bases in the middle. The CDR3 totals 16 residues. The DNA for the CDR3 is TGTGCCAGCAGCTTAGCGAATGGGGGGCTGGGGAATGAGCAGTTCTTC. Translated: CASSLANGGLGNEQFF.

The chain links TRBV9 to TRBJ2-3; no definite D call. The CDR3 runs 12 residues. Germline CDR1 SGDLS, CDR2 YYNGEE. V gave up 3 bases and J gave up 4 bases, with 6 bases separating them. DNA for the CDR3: TGTGCCAGCAGCGCGGTAGCAGATACGCAGTATTTT. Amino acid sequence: CASSAVADTQYF.

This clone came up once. The CDR3 DNA sequence: TGTGCCTGGAGTGGGGAGCTCGGCGATGAAGCTTTCTTT. Its protein product is CAWSGELGDEAFF. This rearrangement joins TRBV30 to TRBJ1-1; unclear D gene. With 1 base removed from V and 7 bases from J, the gap between germline ends came to 13 bases. The CDR3 runs to 13 residues. CDR1 is GTSNPN and CDR2 is SVGIG in the germline V gene (reference sequence).

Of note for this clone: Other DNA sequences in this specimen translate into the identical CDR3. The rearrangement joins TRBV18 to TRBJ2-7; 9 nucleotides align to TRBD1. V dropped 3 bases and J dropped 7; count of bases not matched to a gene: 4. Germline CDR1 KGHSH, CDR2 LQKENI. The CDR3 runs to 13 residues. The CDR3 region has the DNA TGTGCCAGCTCACCGGGACAGGGAAGGGAGCAGTACTTC. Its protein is CASSPGQGREQYF.

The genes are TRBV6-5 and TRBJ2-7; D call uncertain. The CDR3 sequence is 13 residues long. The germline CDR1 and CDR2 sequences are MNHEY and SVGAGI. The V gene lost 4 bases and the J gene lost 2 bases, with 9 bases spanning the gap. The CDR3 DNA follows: TGTGCCAGCAGTTCACGTCCCACCTACGAGCAGTACTTC. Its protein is CASSSRPTYEQYF.

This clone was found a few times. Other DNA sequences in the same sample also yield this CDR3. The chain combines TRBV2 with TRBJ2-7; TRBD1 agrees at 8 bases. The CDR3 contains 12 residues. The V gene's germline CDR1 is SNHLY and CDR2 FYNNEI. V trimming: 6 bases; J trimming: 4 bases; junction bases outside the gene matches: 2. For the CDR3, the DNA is TGTGCCAGCAGGCAGGGGGCTTACGAGCAGTACTTC. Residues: CASRQGAYEQYF.

CDR3 coding DNA: TGCGCCAGCAGTGAGTCAACTCGAAATGAGCAGTTCTTC. Its translation is CASSESTRNEQFF. V and J are TRBV10-1 and TRBJ2-1, with unresolved D. The CDR3 loop spans 13 amino acids. Germline V lookup: CDR1 WNHNN, CDR2 SYGVQD (reference sequence). The V and J ends lost 0 bases and 7 bases respectively, with 7 bases between them.

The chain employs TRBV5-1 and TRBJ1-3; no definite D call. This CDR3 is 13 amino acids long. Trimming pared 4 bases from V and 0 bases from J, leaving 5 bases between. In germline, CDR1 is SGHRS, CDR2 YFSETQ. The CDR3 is CASSLYSGNTIYF. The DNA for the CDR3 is TGCGCCAGCAGCCTATACTCTGGAAACACCATATATTTT.

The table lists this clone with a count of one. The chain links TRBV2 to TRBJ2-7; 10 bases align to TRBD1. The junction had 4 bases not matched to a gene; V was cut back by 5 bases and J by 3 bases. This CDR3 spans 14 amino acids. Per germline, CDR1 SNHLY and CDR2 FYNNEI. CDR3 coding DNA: TGTGCCAGCAGTCCGGGACAGGGGTACTACGAGCAGTACTTC. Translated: CASSPGQGYYEQYF.

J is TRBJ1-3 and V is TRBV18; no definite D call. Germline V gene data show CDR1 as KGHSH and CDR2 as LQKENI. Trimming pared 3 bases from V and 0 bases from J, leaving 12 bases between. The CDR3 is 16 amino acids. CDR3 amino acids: CASSPTGPSSGNTIYF. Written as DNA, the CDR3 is TGTGCCAGCTCACCTACCGGACCGAGCTCTGGAAACACCATATATTTT.

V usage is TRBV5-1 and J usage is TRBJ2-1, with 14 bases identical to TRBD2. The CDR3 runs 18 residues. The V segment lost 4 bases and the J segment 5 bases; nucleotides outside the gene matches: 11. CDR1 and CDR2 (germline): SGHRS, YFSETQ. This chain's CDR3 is CASSAAEGLAGVNNEQFF. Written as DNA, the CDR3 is TGCGCCAGCAGCGCCGCGGAGGGACTAGCGGGGGTGAACAATGAGCAGTTCTTC.

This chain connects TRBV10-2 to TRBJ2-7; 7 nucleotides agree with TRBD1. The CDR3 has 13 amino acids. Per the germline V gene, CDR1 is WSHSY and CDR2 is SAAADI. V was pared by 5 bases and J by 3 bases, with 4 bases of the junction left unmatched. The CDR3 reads CASSTGAGYEQYF. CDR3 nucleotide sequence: TGCGCCAGCAGTACAGGGGCCGGCTACGAGCAGTACTTC.